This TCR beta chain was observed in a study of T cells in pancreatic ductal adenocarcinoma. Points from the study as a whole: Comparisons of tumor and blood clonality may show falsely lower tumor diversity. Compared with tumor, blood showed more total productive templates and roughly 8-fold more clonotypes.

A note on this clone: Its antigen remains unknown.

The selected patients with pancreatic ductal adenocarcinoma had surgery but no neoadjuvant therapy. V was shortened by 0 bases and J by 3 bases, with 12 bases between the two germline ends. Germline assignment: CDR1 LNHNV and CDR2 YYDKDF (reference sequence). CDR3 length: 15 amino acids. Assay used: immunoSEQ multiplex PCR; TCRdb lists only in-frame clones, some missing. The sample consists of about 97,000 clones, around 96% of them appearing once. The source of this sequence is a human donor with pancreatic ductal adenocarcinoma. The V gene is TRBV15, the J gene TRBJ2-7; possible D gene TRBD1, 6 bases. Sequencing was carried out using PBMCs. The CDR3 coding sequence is TGTGCCACCAGCAGAGACAGGGGTCGAAACTACGAGCAGTACTTC. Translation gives CATSRDRGRNYEQYF.